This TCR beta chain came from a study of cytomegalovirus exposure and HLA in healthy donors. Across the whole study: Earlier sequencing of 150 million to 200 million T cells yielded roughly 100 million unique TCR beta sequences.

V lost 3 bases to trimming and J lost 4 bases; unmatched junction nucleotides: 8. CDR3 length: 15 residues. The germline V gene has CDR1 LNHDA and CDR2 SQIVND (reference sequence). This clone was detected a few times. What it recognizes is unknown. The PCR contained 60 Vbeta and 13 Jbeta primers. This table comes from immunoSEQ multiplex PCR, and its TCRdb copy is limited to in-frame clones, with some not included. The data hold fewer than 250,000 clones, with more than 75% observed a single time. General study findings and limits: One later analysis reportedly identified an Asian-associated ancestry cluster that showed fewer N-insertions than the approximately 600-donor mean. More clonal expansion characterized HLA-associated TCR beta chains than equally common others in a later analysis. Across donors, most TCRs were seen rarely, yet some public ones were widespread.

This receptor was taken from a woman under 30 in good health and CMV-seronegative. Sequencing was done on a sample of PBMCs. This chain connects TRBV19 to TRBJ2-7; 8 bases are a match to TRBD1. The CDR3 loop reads CASSIATGEGYEQYF. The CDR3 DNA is TGTGCCAGTAGTATCGCGACAGGGGAAGGGTACGAGCAGTACTTC.